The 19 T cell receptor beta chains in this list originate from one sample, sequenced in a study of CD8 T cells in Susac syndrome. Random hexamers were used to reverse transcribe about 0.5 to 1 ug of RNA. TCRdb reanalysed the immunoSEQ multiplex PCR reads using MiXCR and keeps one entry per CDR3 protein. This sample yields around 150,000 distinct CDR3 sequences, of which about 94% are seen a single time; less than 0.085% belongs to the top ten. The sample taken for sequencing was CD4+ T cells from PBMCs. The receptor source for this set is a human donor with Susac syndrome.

Here the CDR3 reads CASGLAPEQFF. In nucleotides, the CDR3 is TGTGCCAGCGGGCTAGCGCCTGAGCAGTTCTTC. The V and J genes are TRBV28 and TRBJ2-1, with a weak D call TRBD2 (6 bases). CDR1 is MDHEN and CDR2 is SYDVKM in the germline V gene. V was pared by 8 bases and J by 9 bases, with 11 bases between. This CDR3 has 11 amino acids.

The CDR3 DNA reads as TGCAGTGCTATAGTAGCGGGGGGTGGTAATGAGCAGTTCTTC. This codes for CSAIVAGGGNEQFF. V is TRBV20-1 and J is TRBJ2-1; 10 bases fit TRBD2. The CDR3 contains 14 residues. Germline lookup yields CDR1 DFQATT and CDR2 SNEGSKA (reference sequence). The V segment lost 4 bases and the J segment 7 bases; nucleotides outside the gene matches: 7.

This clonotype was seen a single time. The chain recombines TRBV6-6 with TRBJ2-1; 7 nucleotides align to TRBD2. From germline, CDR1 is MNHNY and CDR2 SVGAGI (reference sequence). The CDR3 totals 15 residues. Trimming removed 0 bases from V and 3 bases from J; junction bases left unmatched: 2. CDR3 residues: CASSYSAGDYNEQFF. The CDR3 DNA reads TGTGCCAGCAGTTACTCCGCGGGAGACTACAATGAGCAGTTCTTC.

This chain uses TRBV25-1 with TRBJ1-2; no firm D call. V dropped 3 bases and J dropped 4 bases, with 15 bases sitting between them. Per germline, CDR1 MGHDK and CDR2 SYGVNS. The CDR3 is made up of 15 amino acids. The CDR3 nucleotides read TGTGCCAGCAGTGACCCTTCCGGGATAAGCTATGGCTACACCTTC. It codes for CASSDPSGISYGYTF.

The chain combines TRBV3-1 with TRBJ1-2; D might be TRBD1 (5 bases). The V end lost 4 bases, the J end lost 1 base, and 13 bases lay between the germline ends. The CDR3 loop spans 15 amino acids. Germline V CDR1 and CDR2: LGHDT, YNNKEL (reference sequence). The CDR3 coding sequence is TGTGCCAGCAGCCCGGGGACGGGGCTTAACTATGGCTACACCTTC. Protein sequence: CASSPGTGLNYGYTF.

The CDR3 protein is CASRDRVGGELFF. The CDR3 DNA is TGTGCCAGCAGGGACAGGGTGGGGGGGGAGCTGTTTTTT. V is TRBV6-6 and J is TRBJ2-2; 8 bases match TRBD1. CDR3 length: 13 residues. Germline V gene lookup returns CDR1 MNHNY and CDR2 SVGAGI (reference sequence). With V trimmed by 6 bases and J by 8 bases, 5 bases remained unmatched.

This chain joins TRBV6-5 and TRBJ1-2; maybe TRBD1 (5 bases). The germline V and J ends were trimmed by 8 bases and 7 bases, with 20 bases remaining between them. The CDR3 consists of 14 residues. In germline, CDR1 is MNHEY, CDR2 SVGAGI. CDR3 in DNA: TGTGCCAGCCGAGGGATAGGGGTTCGTGGTGGCTACACCTTC. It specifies CASRGIGVRGGYTF.

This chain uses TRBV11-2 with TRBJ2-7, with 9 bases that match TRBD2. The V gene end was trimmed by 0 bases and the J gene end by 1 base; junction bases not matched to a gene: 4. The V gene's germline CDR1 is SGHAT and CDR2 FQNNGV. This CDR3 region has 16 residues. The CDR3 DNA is TGTGCCAGCAGCTTAGATCTAAGCGGGGGGTCCTACGAGCAGTACTTC. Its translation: CASSLDLSGGSYEQYF. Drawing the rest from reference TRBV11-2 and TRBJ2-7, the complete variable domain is EAGVAQSPRYKIIEKRQSVAFWCNPISGHATLYWYQQILGQGPKLLIQFQNNGVVDDSQLPKDRFSAERLKGVDSTLKIQPAKLEDSAVYLCASSLDLSGGSYEQYFGPGTRLTVT.

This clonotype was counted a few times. As DNA, the CDR3 is TGTGCCAGCAGTCCAGAAGGGGAGCTGTTTTTT. The encoded protein is CASSPEGELFF. V is TRBV12-3 or TRBV12-4 and J is TRBJ2-2, with unresolved D. The CDR3 is 11 amino acids. V was trimmed by 5 bases and J by 8 bases, leaving 6 bases between them.

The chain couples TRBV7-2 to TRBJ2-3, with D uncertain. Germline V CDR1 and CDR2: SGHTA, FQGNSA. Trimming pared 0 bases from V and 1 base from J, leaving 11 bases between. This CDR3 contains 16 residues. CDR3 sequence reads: CASSLAERIRTDTQYF. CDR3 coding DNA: TGTGCCAGCAGCTTAGCCGAACGGATTCGCACAGATACGCAGTATTTT. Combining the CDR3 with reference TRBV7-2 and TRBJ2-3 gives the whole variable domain GAGVSQSPSNKVTEKGKDVELRCDPISGHTALYWYRQSLGQGLEFLIYFQGNSAPDKSGLPSDRFSAERTGGSVSTLTIQRTQQEDSAVYLCASSLAERIRTDTQYFGPGTRLTVL.

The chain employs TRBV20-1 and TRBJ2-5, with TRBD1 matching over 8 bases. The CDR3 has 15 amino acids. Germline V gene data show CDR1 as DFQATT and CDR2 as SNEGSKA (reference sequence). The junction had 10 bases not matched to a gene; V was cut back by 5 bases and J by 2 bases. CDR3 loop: CSAPTRTGYQETQYF. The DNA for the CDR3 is TGCAGTGCTCCGACCCGGACAGGGTATCAAGAGACCCAGTACTTC.

CDR3 bases: TGTGCCAGCAGGGGAATTGCTCCCTACGAGCAGTACTTC. Translation gives CASRGIAPYEQYF. The chain joins TRBV25-1 to TRBJ2-7, with D uncertain. Germline loops: CDR1 MGHDK, CDR2 SYGVNS. V shed 6 bases and J shed 2 bases, with 11 bases lying between them. This CDR3 has 13 residues.

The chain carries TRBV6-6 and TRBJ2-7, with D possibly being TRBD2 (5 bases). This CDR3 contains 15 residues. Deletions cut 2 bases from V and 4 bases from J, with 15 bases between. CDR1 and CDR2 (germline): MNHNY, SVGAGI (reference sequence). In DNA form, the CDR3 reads TGTGCCAGCAGTTACGACCTCGGGAATGGTTACGAGCAGTACTTC. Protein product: CASSYDLGNGYEQYF.

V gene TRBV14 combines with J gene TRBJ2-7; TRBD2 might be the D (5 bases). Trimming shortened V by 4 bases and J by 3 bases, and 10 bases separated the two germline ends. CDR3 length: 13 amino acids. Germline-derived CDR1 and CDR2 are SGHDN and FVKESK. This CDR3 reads CASSPDGIYEQYF. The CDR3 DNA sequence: TGTGCCAGCAGCCCGGACGGGATCTACGAGCAGTACTTC.

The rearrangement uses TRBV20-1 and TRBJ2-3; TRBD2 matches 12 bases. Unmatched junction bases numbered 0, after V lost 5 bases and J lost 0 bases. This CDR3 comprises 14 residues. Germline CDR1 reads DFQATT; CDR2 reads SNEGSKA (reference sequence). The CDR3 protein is CSAGLAGSTDTQYF. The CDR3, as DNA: TGCAGTGCTGGACTAGCGGGAAGCACAGATACGCAGTATTTT.

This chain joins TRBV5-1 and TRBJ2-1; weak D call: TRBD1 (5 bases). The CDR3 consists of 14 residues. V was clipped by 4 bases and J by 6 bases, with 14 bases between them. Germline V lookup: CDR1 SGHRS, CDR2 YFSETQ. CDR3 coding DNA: TGCGCCAGCAGCACCTGGACACCCCCCAATGAGCAGTTCTTC. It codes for CASSTWTPPNEQFF.

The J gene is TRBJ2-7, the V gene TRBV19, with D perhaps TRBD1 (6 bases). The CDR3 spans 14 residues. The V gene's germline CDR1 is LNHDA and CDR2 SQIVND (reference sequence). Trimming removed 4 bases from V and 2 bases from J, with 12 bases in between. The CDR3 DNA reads TGTGCCAGTAGTAGAGGGGACACCACCTACGAGCAGTACTTC. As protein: CASSRGDTTYEQYF.

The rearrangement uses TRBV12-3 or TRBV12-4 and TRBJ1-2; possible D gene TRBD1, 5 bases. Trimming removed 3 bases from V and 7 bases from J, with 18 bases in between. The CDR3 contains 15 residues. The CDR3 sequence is CASSFGDGNLVGYTF. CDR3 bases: TGTGCCAGCAGTTTCGGGGACGGTAATCTTGTTGGCTACACCTTC.

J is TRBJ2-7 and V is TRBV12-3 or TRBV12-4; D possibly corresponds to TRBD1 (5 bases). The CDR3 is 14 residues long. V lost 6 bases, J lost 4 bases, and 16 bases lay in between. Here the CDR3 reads CASSPVGAAYEQYF. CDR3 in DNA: TGTGCCAGCAGCCCCGTAGGGGCCGCATACGAGCAGTACTTC.